Listed below are T cell receptor beta chains from one sample, sequenced in a study of control samples from healthy donors and cancer patients. Profiling relied on immunoSEQ multiplex PCR, and the TCRdb table lists in-frame clones only, not all of them. The sample has a few hundred thousand clones, roughly 90% seen once. The sequenced sample was PBMCs. These receptors were obtained from a middle-aged man with head and neck cancer. Both conserved end residues are part of each CDR3. The D gene is left open where the match is weak. Size is stated for part of the rows, as once, few or many counts, or as a class when the clone is expanded.

clone size: .; J gene: TRBJ1-1; V gene: TRBV4-2; D gene: .; CDR3 length: 16; CDR3 protein: CASSQGDGGMNTEAFF; CDR3 DNA: TGTGCCAGCAGCCAAGGGGATGGGGGAATGAACACTGAAGCTTTCTTT
clone size: few; J gene: TRBJ2-3; V gene: TRBV10-3; D gene: TRBD2; CDR3 length: 16; CDR3 protein: CAISVPAGGQSDTQYF; CDR3 DNA: TGTGCCATCAGTGTCCCAGCGGGGGGTCAATCAGATACGCAGTATTTT
clone size: .; J gene: TRBJ2-6; V gene: TRBV27; D gene: .; CDR3 length: 17; CDR3 protein: CASSLSTSTAGANVLTF; CDR3 DNA: TGTGCCAGCAGTTTATCCACCTCCACGGCGGGGGCCAACGTCCTGACTTTC
clone size: .; J gene: TRBJ2-7; V gene: TRBV28; D gene: TRBD1; CDR3 length: 12; CDR3 protein: CASRDRAYEQYF; CDR3 DNA: TGTGCCAGCAGGGACAGGGCCTACGAGCAGTACTTC
clone size: once; J gene: TRBJ2-5; V gene: TRBV30; D gene: TRBD2; CDR3 length: 13; CDR3 protein: CAWRGGTRETQYF; CDR3 DNA: TGTGCCTGGCGGGGGGGTACCAGGGAGACCCAGTACTTC
clone size: .; J gene: TRBJ2-3; V gene: TRBV4-1; D gene: TRBD2; CDR3 length: 17; CDR3 protein: CASSPRTSGGSTDTQYF; CDR3 DNA: TGCGCCAGCAGCCCGCGGACTAGCGGGGGGAGCACAGATACGCAGTATTTT
clone size: .; J gene: TRBJ1-2; V gene: TRBV27; D gene: .; CDR3 length: 13; CDR3 protein: CASSSHRVGGYTF; CDR3 DNA: TGTGCCAGCAGTTCTCACAGGGTTGGTGGCTACACCTTC
clone size: .; J gene: TRBJ2-7; V gene: TRBV27; D gene: .; CDR3 length: 14; CDR3 protein: CASSLSGTSYEQYF; CDR3 DNA: TGTGCCAGCAGTTTATCAGGGACCTCCTACGAGCAGTACTTC
clone size: .; J gene: TRBJ2-5; V gene: TRBV7-6; D gene: .; CDR3 length: 15; CDR3 protein: CASSFLPDGKGTQYF; CDR3 DNA: TGTGCCAGCAGCTTCCTACCGGACGGGAAGGGGACCCAGTACTTC
clone size: .; J gene: TRBJ2-5; V gene: TRBV5-4; D gene: .; CDR3 length: 13; CDR3 protein: CASSFPGQETQYF; CDR3 DNA: TGTGCCAGCAGCTTTCCGGGCCAAGAGACCCAGTACTTC
clone size: .; J gene: TRBJ1-1; V gene: TRBV4-2; D gene: .; CDR3 length: 16; CDR3 protein: CASSQEWTSKSAEAFF; CDR3 DNA: TGTGCCAGCAGCCAAGAATGGACCTCCAAGAGCGCTGAAGCTTTCTTT
clone size: .; J gene: TRBJ2-5; V gene: TRBV2; D gene: TRBD2; CDR3 length: 15; CDR3 protein: CASRLAGGLRETQYF; CDR3 DNA: TGTGCCAGCAGACTAGCGGGAGGGCTTAGAGAGACCCAGTACTTC
clone size: .; J gene: TRBJ1-4; V gene: TRBV7-9; D gene: .; CDR3 length: 13; CDR3 protein: CASSLSLLQGLFF; CDR3 DNA: TGTGCCAGCAGCTTAAGCCTCCTCCAGGGACTGTTTTTT
clone size: .; J gene: TRBJ2-7; V gene: TRBV11-1; D gene: .; CDR3 length: 13; CDR3 protein: CASSLGSPYEQYF; CDR3 DNA: TGTGCCAGCAGCTTAGGGTCCCCCTACGAGCAGTACTTC
clone size: once; J gene: TRBJ1-5; V gene: TRBV7-2; D gene: .; CDR3 length: 15; CDR3 protein: CASSFDRRDNQPQHF; CDR3 DNA: TGTGCCAGCAGCTTTGACAGGAGAGACAATCAGCCCCAGCATTTT
clone size: .; J gene: TRBJ2-7; V gene: TRBV14; D gene: .; CDR3 length: 19; CDR3 protein: CASSLGPPGTAFDSYEQYF; CDR3 DNA: TGTGCCAGCAGCCTCGGCCCCCCCGGGACTGCATTCGACTCCTACGAGCAGTACTTC
clone size: .; J gene: TRBJ2-1; V gene: TRBV15; D gene: TRBD1; CDR3 length: 16; CDR3 protein: CATSSPDRGSFDEQFF; CDR3 DNA: TGTGCCACCAGCAGCCCGGACAGGGGGTCTTTCGATGAGCAGTTCTTC
clone size: .; J gene: TRBJ1-3; V gene: TRBV11-2; D gene: .; CDR3 length: 16; CDR3 protein: CASSVIRTDSGNTIYF; CDR3 DNA: TGTGCCAGCAGCGTTATAAGGACAGACTCTGGAAACACCATATATTTT
clone size: .; J gene: TRBJ1-5; V gene: TRBV23-1; D gene: .; CDR3 length: 13; CDR3 protein: CASSSRAKQPQHF; CDR3 DNA: TGCGCCAGCAGTAGCAGGGCCAAACAGCCCCAGCATTTT
clone size: few; J gene: TRBJ2-1; V gene: TRBV24-1; D gene: TRBD1; CDR3 length: 13; CDR3 protein: CASSGQGYNEQFF; CDR3 DNA: TGTGCTTCCTCTGGACAGGGTTACAATGAGCAGTTCTTC
clone size: .; J gene: TRBJ1-4; V gene: TRBV2; D gene: .; CDR3 length: 15; CDR3 protein: CASSGVGGAFEKLFF; CDR3 DNA: TGTGCCAGCAGTGGGGTCGGGGGCGCGTTTGAAAAACTGTTTTTT
clone size: .; J gene: TRBJ2-5; V gene: TRBV6-2/TRBV6-3; D gene: .; CDR3 length: 15; CDR3 protein: CASSLDGLLQETQYF; CDR3 DNA: TGTGCCAGCAGCCTCGATGGACTACTCCAAGAGACCCAGTACTTC
clone size: .; J gene: TRBJ1-2; V gene: TRBV7-2; D gene: .; CDR3 length: 14; CDR3 protein: CASNEGQAVYGYTF; CDR3 DNA: TGTGCCAGCAACGAGGGGCAGGCGGTCTATGGCTACACCTTC
clone size: .; J gene: TRBJ2-7; V gene: TRBV7-8; D gene: .; CDR3 length: 15; CDR3 protein: CASSLNQAEAYEQYF; CDR3 DNA: TGTGCCAGCAGCTTAAACCAAGCGGAAGCCTACGAGCAGTACTTC
clone size: .; J gene: TRBJ2-2; V gene: TRBV3-1/TRBV3-2; D gene: .; CDR3 length: 15; CDR3 protein: CASSSHGGSTGELFF; CDR3 DNA: TGTGCCAGCAGCTCTCACGGTGGCTCCACCGGGGAGCTGTTTTTT
clone size: .; J gene: TRBJ1-4; V gene: TRBV4-2; D gene: .; CDR3 length: 17; CDR3 protein: CASSQVTVGTANEKLFF; CDR3 DNA: TGTGCCAGCAGCCAAGTAACAGTAGGAACAGCTAATGAAAAACTGTTTTTT
clone size: .; J gene: TRBJ2-1; V gene: TRBV5-6; D gene: TRBD1; CDR3 length: 13; CDR3 protein: CASSRDRGNEQFF; CDR3 DNA: TGTGCCAGTTCCCGGGACAGGGGGAATGAGCAGTTCTTC
clone size: .; J gene: TRBJ2-5; V gene: TRBV9; D gene: .; CDR3 length: 15; CDR3 protein: CASSVYTGNGETQYF; CDR3 DNA: TGTGCCAGCAGCGTCTATACAGGGAATGGAGAGACCCAGTACTTC
clone size: .; J gene: TRBJ2-3; V gene: TRBV30; D gene: TRBD2; CDR3 length: 15; CDR3 protein: CAWSLTGGPTDTQYF; CDR3 DNA: TGTGCCTGGAGTCTCACGGGGGGGCCCACAGATACGCAGTATTTT
clone size: .; J gene: TRBJ2-2; V gene: TRBV7-3; D gene: .; CDR3 length: 17; CDR3 protein: CASSLTSQLSGPGELFF; CDR3 DNA: TGTGCCAGCAGCTTAACGTCCCAGCTCTCGGGACCCGGGGAGCTGTTTTTT
clone size: .; J gene: TRBJ1-5; V gene: TRBV2; D gene: .; CDR3 length: 14; CDR3 protein: CASSGGNPGQPQHF; CDR3 DNA: TGTGCCAGCAGTGGAGGGAATCCAGGTCAGCCCCAGCATTTT
clone size: .; J gene: TRBJ1-6; V gene: TRBV3-1/TRBV3-2; D gene: TRBD1; CDR3 length: 14; CDR3 protein: CASSRRDRDSPLHF; CDR3 DNA: TGTGCCAGCAGCCGCCGGGACAGGGATTCACCCCTCCACTTT
clone size: .; J gene: TRBJ1-5; V gene: TRBV28; D gene: .; CDR3 length: 14; CDR3 protein: CASSFVRSNQPQHF; CDR3 DNA: TGTGCCAGCAGTTTTGTGAGAAGCAATCAGCCCCAGCATTTT
clone size: .; J gene: TRBJ2-7; V gene: TRBV5-6; D gene: .; CDR3 length: 15; CDR3 protein: CASSFPGSNSYEQYF; CDR3 DNA: TGTGCCAGCAGCTTTCCGGGATCCAACTCCTACGAGCAGTACTTC
clone size: .; J gene: TRBJ2-3; V gene: TRBV6-1; D gene: .; CDR3 length: 16; CDR3 protein: CASSVEGGGFPSLQYF; CDR3 DNA: TGTGCCAGCAGTGTCGAGGGGGGGGGATTCCCTTCACTGCAGTATTTT
clone size: few; J gene: TRBJ2-7; V gene: TRBV5-4; D gene: TRBD2; CDR3 length: 14; CDR3 protein: CASTSSAGGPGQYF; CDR3 DNA: TGTGCCAGCACCTCCTCAGCGGGAGGGCCCGGGCAGTACTTC
clone size: .; J gene: TRBJ1-4; V gene: TRBV9; D gene: .; CDR3 length: 14; CDR3 protein: CASSVDGGAEKLFF; CDR3 DNA: TGTGCCAGCAGCGTAGACGGGGGCGCAGAAAAACTGTTTTTT
clone size: .; J gene: TRBJ1-1; V gene: TRBV10-3; D gene: .; CDR3 length: 13; CDR3 protein: CAISPGQNTEAFF; CDR3 DNA: TGTGCCATCAGCCCGGGACAGAACACTGAAGCTTTCTTT
clone size: .; J gene: TRBJ1-5; V gene: TRBV5-1; D gene: .; CDR3 length: 16; CDR3 protein: CASSLGTGNFNQPQHF; CDR3 DNA: TGCGCCAGCAGCTTGGGAACAGGGAATTTCAATCAGCCCCAGCATTTT
clone size: .; J gene: TRBJ1-6; V gene: TRBV2; D gene: .; CDR3 length: 14; CDR3 protein: CASSAVGLSSPLHF; CDR3 DNA: TGTGCCAGCAGTGCCGTTGGGTTAAGCTCACCCCTCCACTTT
clone size: .; J gene: TRBJ1-4; V gene: TRBV6-5; D gene: .; CDR3 length: 14; CDR3 protein: CASSSQVRDEKLFF; CDR3 DNA: TGTGCCAGCAGTTCACAGGTCCGCGACGAAAAACTGTTTTTT
clone size: .; J gene: TRBJ2-7; V gene: TRBV29-1; D gene: TRBD2; CDR3 length: 13; CDR3 protein: CSVGGSGGYEQYF; CDR3 DNA: TGCAGCGTTGGGGGTAGCGGGGGCTACGAGCAGTACTTC
clone size: .; J gene: TRBJ2-7; V gene: TRBV7-3; D gene: TRBD2; CDR3 length: 14; CDR3 protein: CASSRWGGNYEQYF; CDR3 DNA: TGTGCCAGCAGCCGTTGGGGGGGAAACTACGAGCAGTACTTC
clone size: .; J gene: TRBJ1-1; V gene: TRBV6-5; D gene: TRBD1; CDR3 length: 12; CDR3 protein: CASRTEGQNPFF; CDR3 DNA: TGTGCCAGCAGAACAGAGGGACAGAACCCTTTCTTT
clone size: .; J gene: TRBJ1-5; V gene: TRBV11-2; D gene: .; CDR3 length: 13; CDR3 protein: CASSLAVHQPQHF; CDR3 DNA: TGTGCCAGCAGCTTAGCGGTGCATCAGCCCCAGCATTTT
clone size: .; J gene: TRBJ2-3; V gene: TRBV19; D gene: .; CDR3 length: 15; CDR3 protein: CASRQQGLGTDTQYF; CDR3 DNA: TGTGCCAGTAGGCAACAGGGTTTAGGTACAGATACGCAGTATTTT
clone size: .; J gene: TRBJ1-4; V gene: TRBV7-9; D gene: .; CDR3 length: 16; CDR3 protein: CASSFGRSGHNEKLFF; CDR3 DNA: TGTGCCAGCAGCTTTGGACGCTCCGGGCATAATGAAAAACTGTTTTTT
clone size: .; J gene: TRBJ2-2; V gene: TRBV9; D gene: .; CDR3 length: 13; CDR3 protein: CASSSRSGGELFF; CDR3 DNA: TGTGCCAGCAGCTCACGGTCGGGCGGGGAGCTGTTTTTT
clone size: .; J gene: TRBJ2-1; V gene: TRBV11-2; D gene: .; CDR3 length: 14; CDR3 protein: CASSPPDTYNEQFF; CDR3 DNA: TGTGCCAGCAGCCCACCGGACACCTACAATGAGCAGTTCTTC
clone size: .; J gene: TRBJ1-5; V gene: TRBV6-7; D gene: TRBD1; CDR3 length: 15; CDR3 protein: CASSYPDRDYQPQHF; CDR3 DNA: TGTGCCAGCAGTTACCCGGACAGGGACTATCAGCCCCAGCATTTT